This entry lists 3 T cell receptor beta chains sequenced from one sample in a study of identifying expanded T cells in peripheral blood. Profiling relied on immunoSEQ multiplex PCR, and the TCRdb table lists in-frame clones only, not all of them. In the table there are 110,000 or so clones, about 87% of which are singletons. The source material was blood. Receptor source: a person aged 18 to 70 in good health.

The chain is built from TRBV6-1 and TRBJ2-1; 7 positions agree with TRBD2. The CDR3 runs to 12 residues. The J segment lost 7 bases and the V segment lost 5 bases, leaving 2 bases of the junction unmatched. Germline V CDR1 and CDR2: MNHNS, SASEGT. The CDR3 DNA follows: TGTGCCAGCAGTTATAGCGGGAATGAGCAGTTCTTC. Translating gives CASSYSGNEQFF.

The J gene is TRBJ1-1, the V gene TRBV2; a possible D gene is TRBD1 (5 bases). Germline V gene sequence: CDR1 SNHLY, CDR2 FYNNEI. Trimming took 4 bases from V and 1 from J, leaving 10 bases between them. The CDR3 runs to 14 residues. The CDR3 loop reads CASSATESNTEAFF. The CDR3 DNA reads TGTGCCAGCAGTGCGACAGAATCGAACACTGAAGCTTTCTTT.

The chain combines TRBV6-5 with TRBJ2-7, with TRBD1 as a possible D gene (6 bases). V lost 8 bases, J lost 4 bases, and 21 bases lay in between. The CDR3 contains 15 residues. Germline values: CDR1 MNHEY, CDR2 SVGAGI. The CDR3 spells CASGQTGTLGYEQYF. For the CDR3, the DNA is TGTGCCAGCGGCCAAACAGGGACGTTGGGGTACGAGCAGTACTTC.